The rows below give T cell receptor beta chains drawn from one sample of a study of T-cell reconstitution after alpha-beta-depleted transplantation in children. A single record per CDR3 protein comes from TCRdb applying MiXCR to the PCR reads. Of 450,000 to 600,000 distinct CDR3 sequences listed, roughly 10% are singletons. Here the sequenced sample was PBMCs, taken before TCRalphabeta/CD19-depleted stem cell transplant. The receptors come from a child between 2 and 9 years old with inherited bone marrow failure, due to receive a stem cell transplant. Each CDR3 is given with its conserved first and last residue. The order of the fields is CDR3 DNA, CDR3 protein, clone size, V gene, D gene, J gene. D genes are given only for firm matches. Size is omitted from some rows. Given values are once, few, many or a class for expanded clones.

CDR3 DNA: TGTGCCAGCAGCTTGGGTATCCCTAACTATGGCTACACCTTC
CDR3 protein: CASSLGIPNYGYTF
clone size: many
V gene: TRBV5-5
D gene: -
J gene: TRBJ1-2

CDR3 DNA: TGCGCCAGCAGCCAATTGAGGGCGGGCGGGGCCAACGTCCTGACTTTC
CDR3 protein: CASSQLRAGGANVLTF
clone size: many
V gene: TRBV4-3
D gene: -
J gene: TRBJ2-6

CDR3 DNA: TGTGCCAGCAGTTTAGGGCCGGGCAGCAATCAGCCCCAGCATTTT
CDR3 protein: CASSLGPGSNQPQHF
clone size: -
V gene: TRBV28
D gene: -
J gene: TRBJ1-5

CDR3 DNA: TGCGCCAGCAGTCAAGACTTTTTACAGGGGAGGACCGGGGAGCTGTTTTTT
CDR3 protein: CASSQDFLQGRTGELFF
clone size: few
V gene: TRBV23-1
D gene: -
J gene: TRBJ2-2

CDR3 DNA: TGTGCCAGTAGCGCTACTAGCGGGGGCAACCAAGAGACCCAGTACTTC
CDR3 protein: CASSATSGGNQETQYF
clone size: many
V gene: TRBV19
D gene: TRBD2
J gene: TRBJ2-5

CDR3 DNA: TGTGCCATCAGTGAGTATGGTGGCACCGGGGAGCTGTTTTTT
CDR3 protein: CAISEYGGTGELFF
clone size: -
V gene: TRBV10-3
D gene: -
J gene: TRBJ2-2

CDR3 DNA: TGTGCCAGCAGTTTATCGGGTAAAGCCTCCTACGAGCAGTACTTC
CDR3 protein: CASSLSGKASYEQYF
clone size: many
V gene: TRBV28
D gene: -
J gene: TRBJ2-7

CDR3 DNA: TGCAGTGCTAGAGATCCTCAACTAGCCAGTGAGCAGTTCTTC
CDR3 protein: CSARDPQLASEQFF
clone size: many
V gene: TRBV20-1
D gene: -
J gene: TRBJ2-1

CDR3 DNA: TGTGCCAGCAGGGGCCCCATGAACACTGAAGCTTTCTTT
CDR3 protein: CASRGPMNTEAFF
clone size: few
V gene: TRBV6-2/TRBV6-3
D gene: -
J gene: TRBJ1-1

CDR3 DNA: TGCAGCGTTGGGGCGGGAGGGCCGAATGAGCAGTTCTTC
CDR3 protein: CSVGAGGPNEQFF
clone size: many
V gene: TRBV29-1
D gene: TRBD2
J gene: TRBJ2-1

CDR3 DNA: TGCGCCAGCGGAGAGTACGAGCAGTTCTTC
CDR3 protein: CASGEYEQFF
clone size: many
V gene: TRBV4-1
D gene: -
J gene: TRBJ2-1

CDR3 DNA: TGTGCCAGCAGTGAGCGGGAGTTTGATTACGAGCAGTACTTC
CDR3 protein: CASSEREFDYEQYF
clone size: many
V gene: TRBV5-6
D gene: TRBD2
J gene: TRBJ2-7

CDR3 DNA: TGCAGCGTTGAAGATGTTGGGACAGGGGACTACGAGCAGTACTTC
CDR3 protein: CSVEDVGTGDYEQYF
clone size: many
V gene: TRBV29-1
D gene: TRBD1
J gene: TRBJ2-7

CDR3 DNA: TGTGCCAGCAGTTCCTGGGACAGAATGGCCTCTGAAGCTTTCTTT
CDR3 protein: CASSSWDRMASEAFF
clone size: -
V gene: TRBV27
D gene: TRBD1
J gene: TRBJ1-1

CDR3 DNA: TGTGCCAGCAGCTCACCGGAGGTAGCGGAACCCCAAGAGACCCAGTACTTC
CDR3 protein: CASSSPEVAEPQETQYF
clone size: few
V gene: TRBV7-8
D gene: -
J gene: TRBJ2-5

CDR3 DNA: TGTGCCAGCAGTAACGATTACCCGGGACAGGGATGGAGCAATCAGCCCCAGCATTTT
CDR3 protein: CASSNDYPGQGWSNQPQHF
clone size: many
V gene: TRBV6-2/TRBV6-3
D gene: TRBD1
J gene: TRBJ1-5

CDR3 DNA: TGTGCCAGCAGCGCCTCTGGGGACAACGTCATGACTTTC
CDR3 protein: CASSASGDNVMTF
clone size: -
V gene: TRBV6-2/TRBV6-3
D gene: -
J gene: TRBJ2-6

CDR3 DNA: TGCGCCAGCAGCCGGCCCTTAGCCGGGGAGCTGTTTTTT
CDR3 protein: CASSRPLAGELFF
clone size: many
V gene: TRBV5-1
D gene: -
J gene: TRBJ2-2

CDR3 DNA: TGTGCCAGCAGTTTACAGAAGCCTACCTACGAGCAGTACTTC
CDR3 protein: CASSLQKPTYEQYF
clone size: many
V gene: TRBV28
D gene: -
J gene: TRBJ2-7

CDR3 DNA: TGCGCCAGCAGCTTGTACGGACAGGGGGCCGACGAGCAGTACTTC
CDR3 protein: CASSLYGQGADEQYF
clone size: once
V gene: TRBV5-1
D gene: TRBD1
J gene: TRBJ2-7

CDR3 DNA: TGTGCCAGCAGCTTAAGGTGGGGGACTGAGCAGTTCTTC
CDR3 protein: CASSLRWGTEQFF
clone size: many
V gene: TRBV11-2
D gene: -
J gene: TRBJ2-1

CDR3 DNA: TGTGCCAGTAGTATAGCATCCGGGAGCAACATTCAGTACTTC
CDR3 protein: CASSIASGSNIQYF
clone size: -
V gene: TRBV19
D gene: -
J gene: TRBJ2-4

CDR3 DNA: TGTGCCAGCAGTGACTCGATGGTGGGTCGAGGCACTGAAGCTTTCTTT
CDR3 protein: CASSDSMVGRGTEAFF
clone size: -
V gene: TRBV6-4
D gene: -
J gene: TRBJ1-1

CDR3 DNA: TGTGCCTGGCGAAGGACAGGGGGGGCGAACACTGAAGCTTTCTTT
CDR3 protein: CAWRRTGGANTEAFF
clone size: -
V gene: TRBV30
D gene: TRBD1
J gene: TRBJ1-1

CDR3 DNA: TGCGCCAGGACAGGGAATCAGCCCCAGCATTTT
CDR3 protein: CARTGNQPQHF
clone size: -
V gene: TRBV4-3
D gene: TRBD1
J gene: TRBJ1-5

CDR3 DNA: TGTGCCAGCAGCCAATACAACACCGGGGAGCTGTTTTTT
CDR3 protein: CASSQYNTGELFF
clone size: many
V gene: TRBV4-2
D gene: -
J gene: TRBJ2-2

CDR3 DNA: TGTGCCAGCAGTTTAAATAGGGAGGGAAACACCATATATTTT
CDR3 protein: CASSLNREGNTIYF
clone size: many
V gene: TRBV27
D gene: -
J gene: TRBJ1-3

CDR3 DNA: TGCAGTGCCACCGGGACGGTTGGTTCACCCCTCCACTTT
CDR3 protein: CSATGTVGSPLHF
clone size: many
V gene: TRBV20-1
D gene: -
J gene: TRBJ1-6

CDR3 DNA: TGTGCCAGCAGCTTAGTGCCGGGACAGGGGCCCTCAGATACGCAGTATTTT
CDR3 protein: CASSLVPGQGPSDTQYF
clone size: many
V gene: TRBV11-2
D gene: TRBD1
J gene: TRBJ2-3

CDR3 DNA: TGCGCCAGCAGCCAGTTTGGGGTCTCTGGGGCCAACGTCCTGATTTTC
CDR3 protein: CASSQFGVSGANVLIF
clone size: many
V gene: TRBV4-3
D gene: -
J gene: TRBJ2-6

CDR3 DNA: TGTGCCAGCAGCCAGGCCGGGGGCTGGGAGCAGTACTTC
CDR3 protein: CASSQAGGWEQYF
clone size: -
V gene: TRBV13
D gene: -
J gene: TRBJ2-7

CDR3 DNA: TGCGCCAGCAGCCAAGGGGTAGCGGACTACAATGAGCAGTTCTTC
CDR3 protein: CASSQGVADYNEQFF
clone size: many
V gene: TRBV4-3
D gene: -
J gene: TRBJ2-1

CDR3 DNA: TGTGCCATCAGAACCGGGACAACAGATACGCAGTATTTT
CDR3 protein: CAIRTGTTDTQYF
clone size: many
V gene: TRBV10-3
D gene: -
J gene: TRBJ2-3

CDR3 DNA: TGTGCCAGCAGCCAGACCGGCCCTATCCAGTTCTTC
CDR3 protein: CASSQTGPIQFF
clone size: many
V gene: TRBV7-6
D gene: -
J gene: TRBJ2-1

CDR3 DNA: TGTGCCAGCAGTGAATGGGACTCTTACTCTGGGGCCAACGTCCTGACTTTC
CDR3 protein: CASSEWDSYSGANVLTF
clone size: -
V gene: TRBV6-1
D gene: -
J gene: TRBJ2-6

CDR3 DNA: TGTGCCAGCAGTTTAAGTGTAGGGGCCTCCATCCCGACCTACGAGCAGTACTTC
CDR3 protein: CASSLSVGASIPTYEQYF
clone size: -
V gene: TRBV12-3/TRBV12-4
D gene: -
J gene: TRBJ2-7

CDR3 DNA: TGTGCCAGCAGACCCGGGACAGGGTCTGGGGCCAACGTCCTGACTTTC
CDR3 protein: CASRPGTGSGANVLTF
clone size: many
V gene: TRBV9
D gene: TRBD1
J gene: TRBJ2-6

CDR3 DNA: TGTGCCAGCAGTGAAGCGGGGAAGGGAGAGACCCAGTACTTC
CDR3 protein: CASSEAGKGETQYF
clone size: many
V gene: TRBV6-1
D gene: -
J gene: TRBJ2-5

CDR3 DNA: TGCGCCAGCAGCCAACTTCCTAGCGGGAGGGACGCAGATACGCAGTATTTT
CDR3 protein: CASSQLPSGRDADTQYF
clone size: many
V gene: TRBV5-1
D gene: TRBD2
J gene: TRBJ2-3

CDR3 DNA: TGTGCCAGCAGCAAACAGGGGAACCAAGAGACCCAGTACTTC
CDR3 protein: CASSKQGNQETQYF
clone size: many
V gene: TRBV21-1
D gene: -
J gene: TRBJ2-5

CDR3 DNA: TGTGCCAGCAGTTTTACAGGGGGCATCGGGATTGGGGCTGAAGCTTTCTTT
CDR3 protein: CASSFTGGIGIGAEAFF
clone size: many
V gene: TRBV28
D gene: TRBD1
J gene: TRBJ1-1

CDR3 DNA: TGTGCCAGCAGTTTGGGGAATCAGCCCCAGCATTTT
CDR3 protein: CASSLGNQPQHF
clone size: many
V gene: TRBV7-9
D gene: -
J gene: TRBJ1-5

CDR3 DNA: TGTGCCAGCAGTTGGACTAGCGGGAGCGGGGGGGGTGAGCAGTTCTTC
CDR3 protein: CASSWTSGSGGGEQFF
clone size: few
V gene: TRBV12-3/TRBV12-4
D gene: TRBD2
J gene: TRBJ2-1

CDR3 DNA: TGCAGTGCTAAATTTGACAGAACTAACTATGGCTACACCTTC
CDR3 protein: CSAKFDRTNYGYTF
clone size: many
V gene: TRBV20-1
D gene: -
J gene: TRBJ1-2

CDR3 DNA: TGTGCCAGCAGTTTAGCGCTCGGGGCGGTCTACGAGCAGTACTTC
CDR3 protein: CASSLALGAVYEQYF
clone size: few
V gene: TRBV12-3/TRBV12-4
D gene: -
J gene: TRBJ2-7

CDR3 DNA: TGTGCCAGCAGTTTGCCGGACCCTTTGAGGACGCAGTATTTT
CDR3 protein: CASSLPDPLRTQYF
clone size: many
V gene: TRBV6-2/TRBV6-3
D gene: -
J gene: TRBJ2-3

CDR3 DNA: TGTGCCAGCAGCTTAGGAGGCGTTTTCGAGGGGTTCTTC
CDR3 protein: CASSLGGVFEGFF
clone size: -
V gene: TRBV7-2
D gene: -
J gene: TRBJ2-1

CDR3 DNA: TGTGCCAGCAGCTTGTCGGGCAGGCCCACCTACGAGCAGTACTTC
CDR3 protein: CASSLSGRPTYEQYF
clone size: many
V gene: TRBV7-9
D gene: -
J gene: TRBJ2-7

CDR3 DNA: TGCGCCAGCAGCCCACAGGGGCCGGGAGGGCTCCAAGAGACCCAGTACTTC
CDR3 protein: CASSPQGPGGLQETQYF
clone size: many
V gene: TRBV4-3
D gene: -
J gene: TRBJ2-5

CDR3 DNA: TGTGCCAGCAGTGAATTGGCAGGGAGGTACAATGAGCAGTTCTTC
CDR3 protein: CASSELAGRYNEQFF
clone size: many
V gene: TRBV25-1
D gene: -
J gene: TRBJ2-1